Sequencing of this TCR beta chain was carried out in a study of neurological immune-mediated disorders (dated by TCRdb to between 2018 and 2021). Some background on the complete study: Peripheral blood TCR-beta repertoires from HTLV-I-associated myelopathy (HAM/TSP) patients, multiple sclerosis patients and healthy controls were compared by UMI-based sequencing. Longitudinal samples, technical triplicates and paired sorted CD4+ and CD8+ T-cell subsets, alongside PBMC samples, were included among the approximately 110 TCR-beta libraries. The cohort included about 70 subjects: approximately 15 with HAM/TSP, some 34 with multiple sclerosis, and about 20 healthy controls.

cDNA was synthesized by template-switch 5'RACE using a primer with a 10-nucleotide random unique molecular identifier that tagged each TCR transcript. Every sequencing run covered 15-18 subjects and yielded more than 160 million TCR-beta sequences. Total RNA was extracted with the RNeasy kit. Using the KAPA Real-time Library Amplification kit, TCR-beta VDJ regions were amplified with primers for the TCR constant region and the 5'RACE anchor. Sample indexes and Illumina adaptors were added in a first PCR, after which library yield was increased in a second PCR. After purification with Ampure beads, the TCR product of roughly 650 bp was size-selected on a 2% E-gel SizeSelection system. Before pooling, library quality was checked on a Bioanalyzer, concentration was measured with Qubit, and libraries were quantified with the Kapa Library Quantification kit. Libraries were sequenced paired-end 2 x 150 bp on an Illumina HiSeq 2500. To increase sequence diversity, about 23-32% phiX was spiked into each library pool. In the source study's methods: The quality-filtered reads were processed with the UMI-based MiGEC pipeline, whose error correction step removed more than 85% of the raw TCR sequences. IMGT germline references were used for alignment of VDJ genes, and clonotypes were defined by a unique CDR3 amino acid sequence together with V-J genes. Clonal expansion, Shannon diversity and CDR3 relatedness (CalcPairwiseDistances, ClusterSamples) were evaluated with VDJtools, and phylogenetic trees were built with CLCbio workbench. Using coefficient-of-variation modelling across technical triplicates, the study counted a clone as expanded if it had at least 8 unique UMIs. Using fastp at Q25 and MiXCR, TCRdb reprocessed the public reads and kept productive beta chains. When rows share a CDR3 protein, they turn into one entry using the most common DNA and genes. The V and J calls here are based on TCRdb, not the publication. This sample lists tens of thousands of distinct CDR3 sequences; roughly 9% were detected once. Around 1.7% of the sample lies in the top ten.

This clonotype was recorded at least ten times. It has no known antigen specificity. No quality values exist for individual bases; no much larger clone is one base distant. Blood bank volunteers in Maryland, USA served as the healthy controls. Unsorted PBMC libraries were generated from 2 million PBMCs stored in RNAlater at -80 °C until RNA extraction. PBMCs were separated from peripheral blood using Ficoll-Hypaque density gradient centrifugation and then cryopreserved in liquid nitrogen. CDR1 is given as SGHVS and CDR2 as FQNEAQ, both from the germline V gene. V has 3 bases trimmed and J has 7 bases trimmed; junction bases matching no gene number 5. The CDR3 goes from the cysteine to the phenylalanine over 15 residues. Of the read, only the CDR3 DNA is kept; its 45 bases are in frame from base 1. The full study reports these points: No identical CDR3 amino acid sequences were found to be shared among expanded clones across subjects, suggesting that TCR-beta repertoires were private in all groups. TCR clonal expansion was highest in HAM/TSP patients and lowest in MS patients, with MS patients falling below even healthy controls.

This sequence originates from a man aged 50-59 years in good health. The rearranged chain carries TRBV7-8 and TRBJ1-4; TRBD1 matches 10 bases in the middle. The specimen sequenced was PBMCs. The sequence in DNA is TGTGCCAGCAGCTTCCGGGACAGGGGTGGTGAAAAACTGTTTTTT. This translates into CASSFRDRGGEKLFF.